The 26 T cell receptor beta chains below were found in one sample sequenced in a study of Tregs in tolerant kidney transplant recipients (dated by TCRdb to between 2018 and 2020). The time point label on this specimen signifies: blood sample drawn before combined kidney and bone marrow transplant. Library preparation employed the immunoSEQ multiplex PCR assay. TCRdb stores this immuneACCESS table with in-frame sequences only. Part of the clones is absent; in the studies checked, under half of the shortfall reflects unresolved V genes, and no reason is known for the rest. The sample's table lists a count of roughly 48,000 clones. The ten largest clones represent roughly 0.8% of the sample. The sample consisted of CD4+ T cells from blood, taken before the transplant. These receptors were taken from a human donor who received a combined kidney and bone marrow transplant.

On this clone itself: The read falls 3 residues short of the CDR3 end, and the missing part is taken from the germline J gene. The gene calls are TRBV19 and TRBJ1-2, with D possibly TRBD1 on 5 matching bases. CDR3 length: 14 residues. From germline, CDR1 is LNHDA and CDR2 SQIVND (reference sequence). The V and J ends lost 4 bases and 1 base respectively, with 10 bases between them. The CDR3 loop is CASSTRDFNYGYTF. CDR3 bases read: TGTGCCAGTAGTACCAGGGACTTTAACTATGGC.

About this clone itself: The DNA ends 3 residues before the CDR3 does, and the rest of the CDR3 is filled in from the germline J gene. V gene TRBV4-1 combines with J gene TRBJ1-4; no clear D. Germline CDR1 reads MGHRA; CDR2 reads YSYEKL. The CDR3 is 13 amino acids. The V end was cut by 5 bases, the J end by 8 bases, with 12 bases between. This CDR3 is CASSMAVREKLFF. The part of the CDR3 DNA that was read is TGCGCCAGCAGCATGGCCGTTCGAGAAAAA.

In the case of this clone: Read data end 3 residues before the CDR3 end; the end is taken from the germline J gene. V and J are TRBV13 and TRBJ2-3; 10 positions match TRBD1. J gave up 5 bases and V 0 bases, and 8 bases lay outside the gene matches. Germline V gene sequence: CDR1 PRHDT, CDR2 FYEKMQ (reference sequence). The CDR3 contains 17 residues. The CDR3 spells CASSLGLDRGLGDTQYF. CDR3 bases read: TGTGCCAGCAGCTTAGGTCTCGACAGGGGGCTGGGAGATACG.

With respect to this clone: The observed sequence ends 3 residues before the CDR3 terminus, with the missing tail filled in from the germline J gene. The gene calls are TRBV20-1 and TRBJ2-1; the D is unclear. CDR1 and CDR2 (germline): DFQATT, SNEGSKA (reference sequence). The length of the CDR3 is 10 residues. V was pared by 4 bases and J by 5 bases, with 3 bases between. This chain's CDR3 is CSATNNEQFF. CDR3 DNA, as far as it was read: TGCAGTGCTACCAACAATGAG.

A note on this clone: The sequence runs out 3 residues before the end of the CDR3; the remainder is reconstructed from the germline J gene. The chain carries TRBV5-1 and TRBJ1-3; possibly TRBD1 for D (6 bases). The germline V gene has CDR1 SGHRS and CDR2 YFSETQ. The CDR3 is made up of 15 amino acids. V was cut by 0 bases and J by 2 bases, with 9 bases left in between. CDR3 DNA, as far as it was read: TGCGCCAGCAGCTTGGAGGGGGGGCCTGGAAACACC. Translated, it gives CASSLEGGPGNT. The complete CDR3 protein is CASSLEGGPGNTIYF.

On this clone itself: The read comes to an end 3 residues before the CDR3 does, leaving the germline J gene to fill in the end. The V gene is TRBV6-2 or TRBV6-3, the J gene TRBJ2-7, with D possibly TRBD2 on 6 matching bases. This CDR3 region has 14 residues. V was cut by 0 bases and J by 5 bases, with 11 bases left in between. CDR1 is MNHEY, CDR2 SVGEGT, per germline. Partial CDR3 DNA: TGTGCCAGCAGTTACTCGCGGGGTGTCCACGAG. Translation: CASSYSRGVHE. The CDR3 in its entirety is CASSYSRGVHEQYF.

About this clone itself: The CDR3 is cut off 3 residues early in the read; its end comes from the germline J gene. The chain links TRBV20-1 to TRBJ2-3; 10 bases map to TRBD2. The J segment lost 5 bases and the V segment lost 0 bases, leaving 8 bases of the junction unmatched. Germline CDR1 and CDR2: DFQATT and SNEGSKA (reference sequence). The CDR3 extends over 16 amino acids. The CDR3 bases that were read are TGCAGTGCTAGAGATCACAGCGGGAGGGCCGAAGATACG. Translation: CSARDHSGRAEDT. The full CDR3 protein reads CSARDHSGRAEDTQYF.

CDR3 in amino acids: CASTAGRCYNEQFF. The CDR3 DNA, read in part, is TGCGCCAGCACAGCGGGACGCTGCTACAATGAG. V usage is TRBV10-1 and J usage is TRBJ2-1, with 7 bases aligning to TRBD2. The read terminates 3 residues ahead of where the CDR3 ends, so the germline J gene completes it. This CDR3 spans 14 amino acids. Trimming cost V 7 bases and J 3 bases; bases outside gene matches: 6. Germline V gene data show CDR1 as WNHNN and CDR2 as SYGVQD (reference sequence).

With regard to this clone: The read is 3 residues too short to cover the CDR3 end, so that end is filled in from the germline J gene. The V call is TRBV5-1, the J call TRBJ1-4, with D perhaps TRBD1 (5 bases). This CDR3 is built from 14 residues. The germline V gene encodes CDR1 SGHRS and CDR2 YFSETQ. Trimming took off 0 bases at V and 8 bases at J, with 11 bases between the two ends. CDR3: CASSLDREGEKLFF. The DNA read from the CDR3 is TGCGCCAGCAGCTTGGACCGGGAGGGGGAAAAA.

A remark on this clone: The read comes to an end 3 residues before the CDR3 does, leaving the germline J gene to fill in the end. This rearrangement joins TRBV5-4 to TRBJ1-1; D is possibly TRBD1 (5 bases). CDR3 length: 14 amino acids. Deletions cut 2 bases from V and 0 bases from J, with 8 bases between. The germline V gene has CDR1 SGHNT and CDR2 YYREEE (reference sequence). The DNA read from the CDR3 is TGTGCCAGCAGCTTCGGGGGTATGAACACTGAA. Translated: CASSFGGMNTE. The whole CDR3 sequence reads CASSFGGMNTEAFF.

To note about this clone: Read coverage stops 3 residues before the CDR3 terminus; the germline J gene supplies the remainder. The chain combines TRBV5-1 with TRBJ2-3; 10 nucleotides line up with TRBD1. Germline CDR1 is SGHRS and CDR2 is YFSETQ. Unmatched junction bases numbered 6, after V lost 7 bases and J lost 1 base. The CDR3 extends over 15 amino acids. Incomplete CDR3 DNA: TGCGCCAGCTCCGCTGGGACAGGGGGCACAGATACG. This encodes CASSAGTGGTDT. In full, the CDR3 reads CASSAGTGGTDTQYF.

Remarks on this clone: The sequence runs out 3 residues before the end of the CDR3; the remainder is reconstructed from the germline J gene. V usage is TRBV7-2 and J usage is TRBJ1-5; D may be TRBD1 (6 bases). The germline V gene has CDR1 SGHTA and CDR2 FQGNSA. V dropped 5 bases and J dropped 5 bases, with 10 bases sitting between them. The CDR3 is 13 residues long. The sequenced CDR3 bases are TGTGCCAGCAGCCCACAGGGAGATCAGCCC. Its protein is CASSPQGDQP. The entire CDR3 is CASSPQGDQPQHF.

A note on this clone: Read data end 3 residues before the CDR3 end; the end is taken from the germline J gene. This chain joins TRBV18 and TRBJ1-4; unclear D gene. In germline, CDR1 is KGHSH, CDR2 LQKENI. CDR3 length: 15 amino acids. V dropped 2 bases and J dropped 9 bases, with 16 bases sitting between them. The CDR3 here is CASSPWPSDYQKLFF. The sequenced part of the CDR3 DNA is TGTGCCAGCTCACCATGGCCCTCAGATTACCAAAAA.

As to this clone: The DNA ends 3 residues before the CDR3 does, and the rest of the CDR3 is filled in from the germline J gene. The chain has TRBV18 and TRBJ2-7, with 11 bases aligning to TRBD1. The trim removed 1 base at V and 6 bases at J, leaving 5 bases unmatched. Germline CDR1 KGHSH, CDR2 LQKENI. The CDR3 totals 15 residues. The CDR3 loop is CASSPLGTGGGEQYF. The covered CDR3 bases are TGTGCCAGCTCACCACTCGGGACAGGGGGAGGCGAG.

About this clone: The read ends 3 residues shy of where the CDR3 ends; the end is completed using the germline J gene. The V gene is TRBV19, the J gene TRBJ1-5; 7 nucleotides line up with TRBD1. V was pared by 5 bases and J by 4 bases, with 11 bases of the junction left unmatched. Per germline, CDR1 LNHDA and CDR2 SQIVND (reference sequence). The CDR3 is made up of 16 amino acids. CDR3: CASSWTRGGSNQPQHF. The sequenced CDR3 bases are TGTGCCAGTAGTTGGACGAGAGGGGGCTCAAATCAGCCC.

Concerning this clone itself: The read is 3 residues too short to cover the CDR3 end, so that end is filled in from the germline J gene. The chain combines TRBV5-1 with TRBJ2-1, with TRBD2 matching over 10 bases. This CDR3 contains 16 residues. Per the germline V gene, CDR1 is SGHRS and CDR2 is YFSETQ. The trim removed 4 bases at V and 6 bases at J, leaving 10 bases unmatched. CDR3 region: CASSMLAGVESNEQFF. Partial CDR3 DNA: TGCGCCAGCAGCATGCTAGCGGGAGTTGAGTCCAATGAG.

On this clone itself: The read stops 3 residues short of the end of the CDR3; the missing end is completed from the germline J gene. The chain links TRBV5-5 to TRBJ2-7; D remains unclear. From germline, CDR1 is SGHKS and CDR2 YYEKEE (reference sequence). The length of the CDR3 is 11 residues. V lost 2 bases to trimming and J lost 2 bases, with 2 bases between them. CDR3 in amino acids: CASSFAYEQYF. CDR3 DNA (partial): TGTGCCAGCAGCTTCGCCTACGAG. Complete variable domain (other parts from reference TRBV5-5 and TRBJ2-7): DAGVTQSPTHLIKTRGQQVTLRCSPISGHKSVSWYQQVLGQGPQFIFQYYEKEERGRGNFPDRFSARQFPNYSSELNVNALLLGDSALYLCASSFAYEQYFGPGTRLTVT.

With regard to this clone: The sequence runs out 3 residues before the end of the CDR3; the remainder is reconstructed from the germline J gene. The J gene is TRBJ2-2, the V gene TRBV5-1; D possibly matches TRBD1 or TRBD2 (7 bases each). CDR1 is SGHRS, CDR2 YFSETQ, per germline. V was pared by 3 bases and J by 3 bases, with 15 bases between. The CDR3 loop spans 16 amino acids. The DNA read from the CDR3 is TGCGCCAGCAGCTCGTCGACAGGGAGGGACACCGGGGAG. Encoded protein: CASSSSTGRDTGE. The CDR3, in full, reads CASSSSTGRDTGELFF.

For this clone: The CDR3 end lies 3 residues beyond the end of the read and is filled in from the germline J gene. V gene TRBV7-9 combines with J gene TRBJ2-7, with D uncertain. With 1 base removed from V and 0 bases from J, the gap between germline ends came to 7 bases. Germline CDR1 and CDR2: SEHNR and FQNEAQ (reference sequence). CDR3 length equals 14 residues. The CDR3 spells CASSLGGVSYEQYF. The sequenced part of the CDR3 DNA is TGTGCCAGCAGCTTAGGCGGCGTCTCCTACGAG.

Details on this clone: Read coverage stops 3 residues before the CDR3 terminus; the germline J gene supplies the remainder. J is TRBJ2-1 and V is TRBV11-3; D ambiguous. Germline V gene data show CDR1 as SGHNT and CDR2 as YENEEA. The CDR3 is 14 amino acids. Trimming stripped 5 bases from V and 5 bases from J, with 13 bases between. The CDR3 DNA, read in part, is TGTGCCAGCAGCCCTGGCCCCCTCAACAATGAG. This translates into CASSPGPLNNE. The CDR3 in its entirety is CASSPGPLNNEQFF.

Notes on this clone: Read sequence stops 3 residues before the CDR3 end, and the germline J gene provides the missing end. This sequence joins TRBV20-1 and TRBJ2-5, with 11 bases identical to TRBD2. This CDR3 has 16 amino acids. After removal of 3 bases from V and 3 bases from J, the junction contained 9 bases not matched to a gene. Germline CDR1 DFQATT, CDR2 SNEGSKA (reference sequence). The CDR3 loop reads CSASDPRLAGKETQYF. CDR3 bases read: TGCAGTGCTAGTGACCCAAGACTAGCGGGGAAAGAGACC.

In the case of this clone: Read sequence stops 3 residues before the CDR3 end, and the germline J gene provides the missing end. The V and J genes are TRBV6-2 or TRBV6-3 and TRBJ2-1; the match to TRBD2 covers 13 bases. CDR1 and CDR2 (germline): MNHEY, SVGEGT. CDR3 length: 15 residues. CDR3 DNA (partial): TGTGCAGCCGTAAGGACTAGCGGGAGCTACAATGAG. Translating it yields CAAVRTSGSYNE. The full CDR3 reads CAAVRTSGSYNEQFF.

Concerning this clone: The CDR3 extends 3 residues past the end of the read, so its final part is completed from the germline J gene. The rearrangement joins TRBV5-1 to TRBJ1-2, with D maybe TRBD1 (6 bases). CDR1 is SGHRS, CDR2 YFSETQ, per germline. The CDR3 extends over 14 amino acids. Incomplete CDR3 DNA: TGCGCCAGCAGCTTGGCCGGTCAGGGGATGGGC. Amino acids: CASSLAGQGMG. The whole CDR3 region reads CASSLAGQGMGYTF.

Details on this clone: The read halts 3 residues ahead of the CDR3 end, with the missing end drawn from the germline J gene. V gene TRBV7-9 combines with J gene TRBJ2-3, with D uncertain. The CDR3 length is 13 residues. Trimming stripped 5 bases from V and 4 bases from J, with 10 bases between. CDR1 is SEHNR and CDR2 is FQNEAQ in the germline V gene (reference sequence). The CDR3 loop reads CASSPRGPDTQYF. The CDR3 DNA, read in part, is TGTGCCAGCAGCCCCCGTGGGCCAGATACG.

As to this clone: The DNA ends 3 residues before the CDR3 does, and the rest of the CDR3 is filled in from the germline J gene. V usage is TRBV19 and J usage is TRBJ2-3; no definite D call. The CDR3 consists of 13 residues. V lost 5 bases and J lost 4, with 10 bases in between. Germline loops: CDR1 LNHDA, CDR2 SQIVND (reference sequence). Incomplete CDR3 DNA: TGTGCCAGTAGTTTCCGGGTCGCAGATACG. Translated: CASSFRVADT. The complete CDR3 reads CASSFRVADTQYF.

A note on this clone: The CDR3 goes on 3 residues after the read ends, and that part is filled in from the germline J gene. The chain is built from TRBV20-1 and TRBJ1-1, with D possibly matching TRBD1 (5 bases). Trimming cost V 6 bases and J 1 base, with 9 bases left between them. Germline values: CDR1 DFQATT, CDR2 SNEGSKA (reference sequence). CDR3 length: 12 residues. The sequenced part of the CDR3 DNA is TGCAGTGCCTCCGGGGGGAACACTGAA. This codes for CSASGGNTE. The CDR3 in its entirety is CSASGGNTEAFF.